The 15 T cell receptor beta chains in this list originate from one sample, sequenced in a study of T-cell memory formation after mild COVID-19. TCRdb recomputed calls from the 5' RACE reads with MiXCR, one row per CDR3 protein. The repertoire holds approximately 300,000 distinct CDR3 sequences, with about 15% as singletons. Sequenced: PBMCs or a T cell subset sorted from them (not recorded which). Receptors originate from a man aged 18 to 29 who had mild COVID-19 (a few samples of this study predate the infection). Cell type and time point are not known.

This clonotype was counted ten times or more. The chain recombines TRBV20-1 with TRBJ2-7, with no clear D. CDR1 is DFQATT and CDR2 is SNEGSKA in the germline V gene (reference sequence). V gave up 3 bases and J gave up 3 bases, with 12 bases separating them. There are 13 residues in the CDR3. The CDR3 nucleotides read TGCAGTGCTAGTACTCCAGCCGACTACGAGCAGTACGTC. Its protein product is CSASTPADYEQYV.

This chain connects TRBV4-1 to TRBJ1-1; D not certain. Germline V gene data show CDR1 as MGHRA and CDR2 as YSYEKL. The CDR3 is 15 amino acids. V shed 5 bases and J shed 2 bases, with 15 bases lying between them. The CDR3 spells CASSGVPGSNTEAFF. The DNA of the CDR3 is TGCGCCAGCAGCGGGGTCCCGGGATCTAACACTGAAGCTTTCTTT.

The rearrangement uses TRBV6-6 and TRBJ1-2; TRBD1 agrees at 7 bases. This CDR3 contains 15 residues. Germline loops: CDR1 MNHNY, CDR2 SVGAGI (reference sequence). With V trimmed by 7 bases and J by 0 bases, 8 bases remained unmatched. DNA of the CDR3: TGTGCCAGCACCAACGGGCAGGGGGCTAACTATGGCTACACCTTC. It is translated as CASTNGQGANYGYTF.

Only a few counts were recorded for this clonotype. CDR3 sequence (DNA): TGCAGTGCTGGTAGAGATTCCGGGACAGCCTTACGGGGGTACTTC. This gives the protein CSAGRDSGTALRGYF. This chain uses TRBV20-1 with TRBJ2-7; 7 nucleotides line up with TRBD1. CDR1 is DFQATT, CDR2 SNEGSKA, per germline (reference sequence). The junction had 22 bases not matched to a gene; V was cut back by 5 bases and J by 12 bases. This CDR3 is built from 15 residues.

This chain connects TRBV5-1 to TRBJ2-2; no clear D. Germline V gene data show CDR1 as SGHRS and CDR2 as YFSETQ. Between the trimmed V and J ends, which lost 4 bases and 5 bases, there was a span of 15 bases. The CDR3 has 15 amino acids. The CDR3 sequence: CASSLATASTGELFF. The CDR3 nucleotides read TGCGCCAGCAGCCTCGCCACCGCCTCTACCGGGGAGCTGTTTTTT.

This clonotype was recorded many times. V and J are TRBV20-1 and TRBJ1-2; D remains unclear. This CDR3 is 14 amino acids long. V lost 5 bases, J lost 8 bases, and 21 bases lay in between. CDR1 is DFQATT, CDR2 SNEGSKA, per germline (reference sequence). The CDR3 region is CSARETGSLEGYTF. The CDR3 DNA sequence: TGCAGTGCTCGCGAGACTGGGAGTCTAGAGGGCTACACCTTC.

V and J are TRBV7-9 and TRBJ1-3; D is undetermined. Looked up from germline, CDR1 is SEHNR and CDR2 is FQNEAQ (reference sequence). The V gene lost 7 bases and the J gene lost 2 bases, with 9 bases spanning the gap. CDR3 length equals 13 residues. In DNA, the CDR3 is TGTGCCAGCATCGGACGGACTGGAAACACCATATATTTT. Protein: CASIGRTGNTIYF.

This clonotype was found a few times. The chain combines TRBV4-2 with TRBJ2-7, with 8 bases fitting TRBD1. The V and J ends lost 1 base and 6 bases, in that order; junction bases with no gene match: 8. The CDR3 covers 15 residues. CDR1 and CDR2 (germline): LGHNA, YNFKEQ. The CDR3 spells CASSQGAGGAFEQYF. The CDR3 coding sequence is TGTGCCAGCAGCCAAGGGGCAGGGGGCGCCTTCGAGCAGTACTTC.

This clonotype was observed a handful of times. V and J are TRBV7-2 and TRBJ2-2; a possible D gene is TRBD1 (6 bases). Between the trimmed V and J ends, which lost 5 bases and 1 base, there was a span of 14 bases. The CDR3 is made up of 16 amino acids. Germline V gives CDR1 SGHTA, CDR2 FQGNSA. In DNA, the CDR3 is TGTGCCAGCAGCCCCCAACCGGGACAGAACACCGGGGAGCTGTTTTTT. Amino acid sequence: CASSPQPGQNTGELFF.

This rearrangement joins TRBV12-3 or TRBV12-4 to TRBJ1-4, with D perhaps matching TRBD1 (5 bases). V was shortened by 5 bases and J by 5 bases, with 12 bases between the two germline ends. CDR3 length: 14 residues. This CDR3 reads CASSLSDTNEKLFF. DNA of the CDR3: TGTGCCAGCAGTCTTTCGGACACGAATGAAAAACTGTTTTTT.

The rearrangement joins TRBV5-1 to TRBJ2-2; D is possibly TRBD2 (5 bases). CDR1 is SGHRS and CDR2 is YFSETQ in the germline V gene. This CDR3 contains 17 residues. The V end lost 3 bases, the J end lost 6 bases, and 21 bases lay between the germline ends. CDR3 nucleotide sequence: TGCGCCAGCAGCTCAATGGGGATAACGACGGACTCCGGGGAGCTGTTTTTT. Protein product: CASSSMGITTDSGELFF. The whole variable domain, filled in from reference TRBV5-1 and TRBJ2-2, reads KAGVTQTPRYLIKTRGQQVTLSCSPISGHRSVSWYQQTPGQGLQFLFEYFSETQRNKGNFPGRFSGRQFSNSRSEMNVSTLELGDSALYLCASSSMGITTDSGELFFGEGSRLTVL.

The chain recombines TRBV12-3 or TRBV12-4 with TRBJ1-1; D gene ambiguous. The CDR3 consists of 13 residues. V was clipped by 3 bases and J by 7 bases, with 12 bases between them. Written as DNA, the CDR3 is TGTGCCAGCAGTTTCGGGGTAACGGATGAAGCTTTCTTT. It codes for CASSFGVTDEAFF.

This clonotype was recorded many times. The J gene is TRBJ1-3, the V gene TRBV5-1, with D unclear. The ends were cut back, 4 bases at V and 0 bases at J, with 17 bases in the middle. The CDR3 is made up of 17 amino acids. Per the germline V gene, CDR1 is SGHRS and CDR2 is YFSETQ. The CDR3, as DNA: TGCGCCAGCAGCCCCGACCGACAAGGCGACTCTGGAAACACCATATATTTT. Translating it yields CASSPDRQGDSGNTIYF.

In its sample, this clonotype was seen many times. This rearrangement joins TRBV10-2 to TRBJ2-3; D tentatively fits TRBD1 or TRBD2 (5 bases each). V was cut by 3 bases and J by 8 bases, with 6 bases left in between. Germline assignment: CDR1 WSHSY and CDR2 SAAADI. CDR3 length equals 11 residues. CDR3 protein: CASSDGGTQYF. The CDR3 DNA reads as TGCGCCAGCAGTGATGGGGGTACGCAGTATTTT.

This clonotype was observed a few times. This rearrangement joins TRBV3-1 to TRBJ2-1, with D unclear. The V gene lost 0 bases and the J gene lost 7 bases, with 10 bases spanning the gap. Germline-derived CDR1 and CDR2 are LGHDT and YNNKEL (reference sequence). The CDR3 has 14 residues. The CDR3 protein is CASSQEASWNEQFF. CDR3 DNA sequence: TGTGCCAGCAGCCAAGAAGCGAGCTGGAATGAGCAGTTCTTC.